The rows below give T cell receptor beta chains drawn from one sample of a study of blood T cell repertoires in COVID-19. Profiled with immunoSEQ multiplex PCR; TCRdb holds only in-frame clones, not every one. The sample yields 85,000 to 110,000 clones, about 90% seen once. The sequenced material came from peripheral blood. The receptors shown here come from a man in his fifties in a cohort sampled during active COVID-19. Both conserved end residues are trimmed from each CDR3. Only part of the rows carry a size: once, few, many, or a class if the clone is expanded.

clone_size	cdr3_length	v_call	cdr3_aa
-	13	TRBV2	ASRASGVGVETQY
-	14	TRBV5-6	ASSLRQDGNTGELF
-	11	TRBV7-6	ASSLDQSQPQH
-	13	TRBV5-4	ASSLTQGGAETQY
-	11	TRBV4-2	ASSRDREGGYT
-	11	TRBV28	ASRVRTSHGYT
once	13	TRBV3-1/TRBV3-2	ASSQVGTSANEQF
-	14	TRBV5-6	ASSLRRQGGGNTIY
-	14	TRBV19	ASTHRGGGYTDTQY
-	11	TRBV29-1	SASRTGGEKLF
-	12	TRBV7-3	ASSLSTSFDEQF
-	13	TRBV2	ASSERGGSGNTIY
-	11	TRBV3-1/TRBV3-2	ASSQSGPDTQY
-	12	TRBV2	ASTGRLASNEQF
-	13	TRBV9	ASSQTGVHQETQY
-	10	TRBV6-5	ASAIPGGTQY
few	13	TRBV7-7	ASSLQGGPTDTQY
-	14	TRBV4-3	ASSQGLKGDVYEQY
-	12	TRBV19	ASSVGMGPETQY
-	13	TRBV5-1	ASSLEPGGNEKLF
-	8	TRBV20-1	SARGETQY
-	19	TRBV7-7	ASSLMLASGGTKAGTDTQY
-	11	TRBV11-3	ASARDSSHEQY